This TCR beta chain is from a study of control samples from healthy donors and cancer patients. Method: immunoSEQ multiplex PCR; TCRdb's copy keeps in-frame clones and lacks some. This table holds 100,000 to 150,000 clones, roughly 90% found once. CDR3 size: 13 residues. CDR1 is KGHSH and CDR2 is LQKENI in the germline V gene. Unmatched junction bases numbered 4, after V lost 4 bases and J lost 5 bases. Sequenced sample: blood. This sequence originates from a man younger than 35 in good health. The V and J genes are TRBV18 and TRBJ2-7, with 8 nucleotides matching TRBD1. The chain's CDR3 is CASSQDRVNEQYF. DNA of the CDR3: TGTGCCAGCTCACAGGACAGGGTTAACGAGCAGTACTTC.